This T cell receptor (beta chain) came from a study of blood T cell repertoires in COVID-19. Study in general: Acute and convalescent COVID-19 samples came from the United States, Italy and Spain. T cells, B-cell-depleted T cells, or PBMCs supplied cDNA or gDNA.

Only in-frame clones appear in the TCRdb table, and some are missing; sequencing was by immunoSEQ multiplex PCR. The sample yields around 220,000 clones, around 87% seen once. Sample: peripheral blood. The receptor was derived from a woman in her forties or fifties with COVID-19, enrolled during active disease.

The CDR3: CSVEATLNGNEQFF. The CDR3 nucleotides read TGCAGCGTTGAGGCGACCCTAAACGGGAATGAGCAGTTCTTC. This sequence joins TRBV29-1 and TRBJ2-1, with D unresolved. The V and J ends lost 3 bases and 7 bases respectively, with 16 bases between them. The germline CDR1 and CDR2 sequences are SQVTM and ANQGSEA. This CDR3 is built from 14 residues.